The rows below give T cell receptor beta chains drawn from one sample of a study of control samples from healthy donors and cancer patients. Assay used: immunoSEQ multiplex PCR; TCRdb lists only in-frame clones, some missing. The repertoire holds 400,000 to 500,000 clones, with over 75% as singletons. The sample was PBMCs. The receptors stem from a middle-aged man with head and neck cancer. The CDR3 runs from the conserved cysteine through the conserved F or W. Fields, in order: CDR3 DNA, CDR3 protein, J gene, V gene, clone size, D gene. D genes are given only for firm matches. Clone size is given for some rows only: seen once, a few or many times, or a class if the clone is expanded.

DNA: TGTGCCAGCAGTTTATTGGGGTCCGAGCAGTACTTC
CDR3: CASSLLGSEQYF
J: TRBJ2-7
V: TRBV12-3/TRBV12-4
size: -
D: -

DNA: TGTGCCAGCTCACCGGGGACAGGGCGGAACACCGGGGAGCTGTTTTTT
CDR3: CASSPGTGRNTGELFF
J: TRBJ2-2
V: TRBV18
size: once
D: TRBD1

DNA: TGTGCCAGCAGTTTACAGGGGGTGACCTACGAGCAGTACTTC
CDR3: CASSLQGVTYEQYF
J: TRBJ2-7
V: TRBV28
size: few
D: TRBD1

DNA: TGTGCCAGCAGCTCGGGACAGGGACCCTACAATGAGCAGTTCTTC
CDR3: CASSSGQGPYNEQFF
J: TRBJ2-1
V: TRBV7-3
size: -
D: TRBD1

DNA: TGTGCCAGCAGCTTAGTTTCGGACACCGGGGAGCTGTTTTTT
CDR3: CASSLVSDTGELFF
J: TRBJ2-2
V: TRBV7-3
size: once
D: -

DNA: TGCGCCAGCAGCTTGGTGGGCGTCTCCTACAATGAGCAGTTCTTC
CDR3: CASSLVGVSYNEQFF
J: TRBJ2-1
V: TRBV5-1
size: -
D: -

DNA: TGTGCCAGCAGCCAAGTGGGGACAGACGGGTACGAGCAGTACTTC
CDR3: CASSQVGTDGYEQYF
J: TRBJ2-7
V: TRBV4-2
size: -
D: TRBD1

DNA: TGTGCCAGCAGCTTAGCGCCCAGGCCCCCGGGGGGCTACACCTTC
CDR3: CASSLAPRPPGGYTF
J: TRBJ1-2
V: TRBV7-9
size: -
D: -

DNA: TGTGCCAGCAGCGCGACAGGGGACACTGAAGCTTTCTTT
CDR3: CASSATGDTEAFF
J: TRBJ1-1
V: TRBV6-4
size: -
D: TRBD1

DNA: TGTGCCAGCAGTGAAAGGGCTGGATTCTTC
CDR3: CASSERAGFF
J: TRBJ2-1
V: TRBV6-1
size: few
D: -

DNA: TGTGCCAGCAGTTTAGGCAGGGTCGGGGACGAGCAGTACTTC
CDR3: CASSLGRVGDEQYF
J: TRBJ2-7
V: TRBV27
size: -
D: -

DNA: TGTGCCAGCAGTTTATCTTTAAACACTGAAGCTTTCTTT
CDR3: CASSLSLNTEAFF
J: TRBJ1-1
V: TRBV27
size: -
D: -

DNA: TGTGCCAGTAGGGACAGCTATCAGCCCCAGCATTTT
CDR3: CASRDSYQPQHF
J: TRBJ1-5
V: TRBV19
size: -
D: -

DNA: TGCGCCAGCAGCTTGGCCGGGTCTGAAAAACTGTTTTTT
CDR3: CASSLAGSEKLFF
J: TRBJ1-4
V: TRBV5-1
size: -
D: -

DNA: TGCGCCAGCAGCCAAGAGGTAAACAGGGCTAATTCACCCCTCCACTTT
CDR3: CASSQEVNRANSPLHF
J: TRBJ1-6
V: TRBV4-3
size: -
D: -

DNA: TGTGCCAGCGAGGGACGATCGAACACCGGGGAGCTGTTTTTT
CDR3: CASEGRSNTGELFF
J: TRBJ2-2
V: TRBV11-2
size: -
D: -

DNA: TGTGCCAGCAGTTTCGGGACTAGCGGGAGGGCAGAGACCCAGTACTTC
CDR3: CASSFGTSGRAETQYF
J: TRBJ2-5
V: TRBV28
size: -
D: TRBD2

DNA: TGTGCCAGTAGTTCCTCGACTGGCCCTCAGCCCCAGCATTTT
CDR3: CASSSSTGPQPQHF
J: TRBJ1-5
V: TRBV19
size: -
D: -

DNA: TGTGCCAGCAGACAGACAGGGAACTATAATTCACCCCTCCACTTT
CDR3: CASRQTGNYNSPLHF
J: TRBJ1-6
V: TRBV27
size: -
D: TRBD1